At least ten counts were recorded for the clone carrying this T cell receptor (beta chain). This sample is part of a study of blood T cells in healthy people across ages. Together with a sample-barcoded 5' primer, a J-beta primer mix was included in a second PCR lasting about 6 to 11 cycles. Each CDR3 protein is one row after TCRdb ran MiXCR on the 5' RACE reads. The sample gives 800,000 to 1,000,000 distinct CDR3 sequences, about 48% of which show up once; about an eighth is in the top ten. This CDR3 region has 13 residues. Germline lookup yields CDR1 SGDLS and CDR2 YYNGEE. Trimming shortened V by 4 bases and J by 4 bases, and 11 bases separated the two germline ends.

The TCR comes from a man aged 30 to 39 in good health. The V and J genes are TRBV9 and TRBJ1-1; unclear D gene. Source material: blood. The DNA for the CDR3 is TGTGCCAGCAGCCCCGCCAAGGGCACTGAAGCTTTCTTT. Its translation is CASSPAKGTEAFF. The full variable domain, in which reference TRBV9 and TRBJ1-1 provide the parts outside the CDR3, is DSGVTQTPKHLITATGQRVTLRCSPRSGDLSVYWYQQSLDQGLQFLIQYYNGEERAKGNILERFSAQQFPDLHSELNLSSLELGDSALYFCASSPAKGTEAFFGQGTRLTVV.